What follows is one T cell receptor beta chain and its context. These data come from a study of blood T cell repertoires in COVID-19. Some clones are missing from TCRdb's copy, which holds only in-frame ones; the method was immunoSEQ multiplex PCR. Of some 57,000 clones in the sample, approximately 92% were seen once. The CDR3 length is 14 residues. V was pared by 0 bases and J by 2 bases, with 8 bases between. Looked up from germline, CDR1 is SEHNR and CDR2 is FQNEAQ (reference sequence). The gene calls are TRBV7-9 and TRBJ2-7; D unresolved. Material: peripheral blood. This clonotype originated in a man aged 50-60 years with active COVID-19. As DNA, the CDR3 is TGTGCCAGCAGCTTAGCTGGTAGTGCCTACGAGCAGTACTTC. As protein: CASSLAGSAYEQYF.